One and the same sample provided the 27 T cell receptor beta chains below, sequenced in a study of CD8+CD57+ T cells in acquired aplastic anemia. The template used for profiling TCR beta VDJ and CDR3 was genomic DNA. TCRdb analysed the reads with MiXCR anew, one entry per CDR3 protein. The table records 400,000 to 500,000 distinct CDR3 sequences, about 70% of them present only once. The sequenced sample was sorted CD4+, CD8+, or CD8+CD57+ T cells (not recorded which) from PBMCs. Receptors originate from a human donor in good health, serving as a control.

The genes are TRBV24-1 and TRBJ2-1, with D possibly TRBD2 on 6 matching bases. Between the trimmed V and J ends, which lost 1 base and 9 bases, there was a span of 9 bases. Looked up from germline, CDR1 is KGHDR and CDR2 is SFDVKD. The CDR3 has 13 amino acids. The CDR3 region is CATSDFKRVEQFF. The CDR3 DNA reads as TGTGCCACCAGTGATTTTAAGCGGGTTGAGCAGTTCTTC.

A note on this clonotype: Mismatch with germline at one junction end may stem from a read error. This chain joins TRBV10-3 and TRBJ1-1; 7 bases are shared with TRBD1. This CDR3 has 16 residues. The germline V gene encodes CDR1 ENHRY and CDR2 SYGVKD. In DNA form, the CDR3 reads TGCGCCATCAGGGATAGACAGGGCGTGGGGAACACTGGAGCTTTCTTT. As protein: CAIRDRQGVGNTGAFF.

The gene calls are TRBV6-5 and TRBJ2-7, with TRBD2 matching over 9 bases. Trimming removed 6 bases from V and 4 bases from J; junction bases left unmatched: 1. Per the germline V gene, CDR1 is MNHEY and CDR2 is SVGAGI. The CDR3 has 12 residues. The CDR3 sequence: CASRSGGYEQYF. CDR3 coding DNA: TGTGCCAGCAGAAGCGGGGGGTACGAGCAGTACTTC.

The V call is TRBV7-8, the J call TRBJ2-7, with 7 bases fitting TRBD1. CDR3 length equals 15 residues. Trimming took 5 bases from V and 7 from J; bases not matched to a gene: 14. The germline gives CDR1 SGHVS, CDR2 FQNEAQ. CDR3 nucleotides: TGTGCCAGCAGCCCATATAACCGACAGGGAATGGAGCAGTACTTC. Residues: CASSPYNRQGMEQYF.

CDR3 sequence: CASSLGLAGDTQYETQYF. The CDR3 DNA is TGTGCCAGCAGCTTGGGACTAGCGGGGGATACGCAGTATGAGACCCAGTACTTC. The chain is built from TRBV7-2 and TRBJ2-5; 14 bases are shared with TRBD2. Germline-derived CDR1 and CDR2 are SGHTA and FQGNSA. V shed 3 bases, J shed 5 bases, and the junction held 11 bases outside the gene matches. The CDR3 runs to 18 residues.

Turning to this clonotype: The germline gene is not matched at one end of the junction; a read error may be the cause. CDR3 bases: TGTGCCAGCAGCGTCCAGGGGGCTGGAAACACCATATTT. Its protein is CASSVQGAGNTIF. The rearrangement joins TRBV9 to TRBJ1-5; 8 bases align to TRBD1. CDR3 length: 13 residues. Germline lookup yields CDR1 SGDLS and CDR2 YYNGEE.

J is TRBJ2-5 and V is TRBV12-3 or TRBV12-4; 8 bases are shared with TRBD2. The CDR3 is 13 amino acids. V was clipped by 1 base and J by 7 bases; unmatched bases: 2. The CDR3, as DNA: TGTGCCAGCAGTTTAGATGCGGGGGGGACCCAGTACTTC. This translates into CASSLDAGGTQYF.

This clonotype was found once. The CDR3 bases are TGTGCCAGCAGCCATGCGGGACTAGCGACAACAGATACGTACTTC. Translated: CASSHAGLATTDTYF. V gene TRBV7-2 combines with J gene TRBJ2-7; the match to TRBD2 covers 10 bases. Germline V gene sequence: CDR1 SGHTA, CDR2 FQGNSA. The CDR3 totals 15 residues. With 5 bases clipped from V and 12 bases from J, the junction kept 16 bases outside the gene matches.

The CDR3 sequence is CASSSRGTYEQYF. The DNA of the CDR3 is TGTGCCAGCAGTTCCAGGGGGACCTACGAGCAGTACTTC. The chain combines TRBV2 with TRBJ2-7, with 7 positions matching TRBD1. Unmatched junction bases numbered 3, after V lost 5 bases and J lost 2 bases. Germline values: CDR1 SNHLY, CDR2 FYNNEI. This CDR3 contains 13 residues.

For this clonotype: The junction differs from germline at one of its ends, possibly a read error. The rearrangement links TRBV2 to TRBJ2-1; perhaps TRBD1 as D (6 bases). Germline CDR1 and CDR2: SNHLY and FYNNEI. There are 14 residues in the CDR3. The CDR3 DNA reads as TGTGCCAGCAGCTTGGGGGAGAGGGGGAATGAGAAGATCTTC. It specifies CASSLGERGNEKIF.

The chain has TRBV19 and TRBJ2-7; TRBD1 matches 7 bases. Trimming took 5 bases from V and 1 from J; bases not matched to a gene: 2. Germline CDR1 is LNHDA and CDR2 is SQIVND (reference sequence). The CDR3 length is 13 residues. The CDR3 protein is CASSVGQSYEQYF. As DNA, the CDR3 is TGTGCCAGTAGTGTGGGACAGTCCTACGAGCAGTACTTC.

The rearrangement links TRBV6-5 to TRBJ1-4; tentative D call: TRBD1 (6 bases). Deletions cut 6 bases from V and 7 bases from J, with 21 bases between. The CDR3 is 16 residues long. Germline loops: CDR1 MNHEY, CDR2 SVGAGI. The CDR3 DNA reads as TGTGCCAGCAGCCCAAGTAGCGGGGGCCCTACTGAAAAACTGTTTTTT. Its protein product is CASSPSSGGPTEKLFF.

This clonotype was detected a few times. This may come from a read error, since a much larger clone is one base off. The chain couples TRBV12-3 or TRBV12-4 to TRBJ1-6; D is undetermined. The CDR3 loop spans 17 amino acids. V was shortened by 3 bases and J by 9 bases, with 21 bases between the two germline ends. As DNA, the CDR3 is TGTGCCAGCAGTTTTTGGGTACAGTACCTTCGTAGTTCACCCCTCCACTTT. Its translation: CASSFWVQYLRSSPLHF.

CDR3 DNA: TGTGCCATCAGTGAGCTCCAGGGGCCGGAAGGGGCCAACGTCCTGACTTTC. It translates to CAISELQGPEGANVLTF. The genes are TRBV10-3 and TRBJ2-6, with D maybe TRBD1 (6 bases). Per the germline V gene, CDR1 is ENHRY and CDR2 is SYGVKD. Trimming removed 2 bases from V and 4 bases from J, with 15 bases in between. This CDR3 is built from 17 residues.

V and J are TRBV5-1 and TRBJ1-1; D is undetermined. Germline values: CDR1 SGHRS, CDR2 YFSETQ. V was clipped by 4 bases and J by 4 bases, with 17 bases between them. This CDR3 contains 15 residues. The CDR3 DNA sequence: TGCGCCAGCAGCCCCACCAGCCTAGGGAGCACTGAAGCTTTCTTT. It codes for CASSPTSLGSTEAFF.

The chain is built from TRBV5-1 and TRBJ2-3, with D possibly being TRBD1 or TRBD2 (5 bases each). Germline-derived CDR1 and CDR2 are SGHRS and YFSETQ. Trimming shortened V by 4 bases and J by 2 bases, and 14 bases separated the two germline ends. CDR3 length: 15 residues. CDR3 bases: TGCGCCAGCAGCGTGGGAGCAGGGAACACAGATACGCAGTATTTT. Protein product: CASSVGAGNTDTQYF.

V gene TRBV20-1 combines with J gene TRBJ2-3; D is ambiguous. V was pared by 3 bases and J by 2 bases, with 9 bases between. Germline loops: CDR1 DFQATT, CDR2 SNEGSKA (reference sequence). This CDR3 is 13 amino acids long. CDR3 residues: CSASDGPTDTQYF. The CDR3 coding sequence is TGCAGTGCTAGCGACGGACCCACAGATACGCAGTATTTT.

This clonotype was seen a single time. A read error may produce the germline difference seen at one junction end. The genes are TRBV5-1 and TRBJ2-7; no definite D call. In germline, CDR1 is SGHRS, CDR2 YFSETQ. The CDR3 is 16 amino acids. CDR3 in amino acids: CASRSLTEASSYEQYF. CDR3 nucleotide sequence: TGTGCCAGCAGGTCACTAACAGAGGCTTCATCCTACGAGCAGTACTTC.

With regard to this clonotype: At one end, the junction sequence differs from germline, possibly due to a read error. The chain is built from TRBV9 and TRBJ2-6; D might be TRBD2 (6 bases). Germline CDR1 SGDLS, CDR2 YYNGEE. This CDR3 spans 18 amino acids. The CDR3 loop reads CASSQGLGGGAGANVLTF. The CDR3 DNA reads TGTGCCAGCAGCCAAGGGTTGGGGGGTGGGGCTGGTGCCAACGTCCTGACTTTC.

Remarks on this clonotype: A much larger clone sits a single nucleotide away, making a read error possible. This chain connects TRBV7-2 to TRBJ2-1; 8 nucleotides align to TRBD2. The CDR3 consists of 16 residues. Germline V lookup: CDR1 SGHTA, CDR2 FQGNSA. CDR3 in amino acids: CASSQGHRGGYNEQFF. In nucleotides, the CDR3 is TGCGCCAGCAGCCAAGGACATCGGGGGGGCTACAATGAGCAGTTCTTC.

This clonotype was seen ten or more times. The chain recombines TRBV20-1 with TRBJ2-5, with D perhaps given as TRBD1 or TRBD2 (7 bases each). Germline lookup yields CDR1 DFQATT and CDR2 SNEGSKA (reference sequence). The CDR3 length is 15 residues. Trimming took off 5 bases at V and 5 bases at J, with 21 bases between the two ends. CDR3 in DNA: TGCAGTGCTGGGAGGGACAGCGATACATTGGAGACCCAGTACTTC. It encodes CSAGRDSDTLETQYF.

The chain couples TRBV11-3 to TRBJ2-7; possibly TRBD2 for D (5 bases). This CDR3 comprises 14 residues. V was trimmed by 7 bases and J by 2 bases, leaving 15 bases between them. Germline V lookup: CDR1 SGHNT, CDR2 YENEEA. CDR3 loop: CASNFRRGPYEQYF. CDR3 DNA: TGTGCCAGCAACTTCAGGCGAGGGCCCTACGAGCAGTACTTC.

The rearrangement uses TRBV5-1 and TRBJ2-1, with D hard to call. Trimming stripped 0 bases from V and 5 bases from J, with 9 bases between. The germline V gene encodes CDR1 SGHRS and CDR2 YFSETQ. The length of the CDR3 is 14 residues. The CDR3 sequence is CASSLVRADNEQFF. The DNA for the CDR3 is TGCGCCAGCAGCTTGGTAAGGGCGGACAATGAGCAGTTCTTC. Supplemented by reference TRBV5-1 and TRBJ2-1, the full variable domain reads KAGVTQTPRYLIKTRGQQVTLSCSPISGHRSVSWYQQTPGQGLQFLFEYFSETQRNKGNFPGRFSGRQFSNSRSEMNVSTLELGDSALYLCASSLVRADNEQFFGPGTRLTVL.

DNA of the CDR3: TGTGCCATCAGTGAGTCACTTACGGGTGGGGGACAGGGAAGATCCTACGAGCAGTACTTC. This gives the protein CAISESLTGGGQGRSYEQYF. J is TRBJ2-7 and V is TRBV10-3; 9 nucleotides agree with TRBD1. The CDR3 covers 20 residues. The germline V gene encodes CDR1 ENHRY and CDR2 SYGVKD. With V trimmed by 0 bases and J by 1 base, 16 bases remained unmatched.

The genes are TRBV7-9 and TRBJ2-7; 8 bases align to TRBD2. Trimming took 1 base from V and 7 from J; bases not matched to a gene: 9. The germline V gene encodes CDR1 SEHNR and CDR2 FQNEAQ (reference sequence). There are 15 residues in the CDR3. The CDR3 region is CASSLVAGLLGEQYF. The CDR3 region has the DNA TGTGCCAGCAGCTTAGTAGCGGGGCTCTTGGGAGAGCAGTACTTC.

In this sample, this clonotype turned up once. V gene TRBV10-3 combines with J gene TRBJ1-2, with 8 bases lining up with TRBD1. Trimming removed 6 bases from V and 7 bases from J; junction bases left unmatched: 1. Per the germline V gene, CDR1 is ENHRY and CDR2 is SYGVKD. The CDR3 spans 11 residues. DNA of the CDR3: TGTGCCATCAGGACAGGGGTTGGCTACACCTTC. The encoded protein is CAIRTGVGYTF.

This clonotype has a handful of counts. The chain employs TRBV29-1 and TRBJ1-1, with a possible D match to TRBD1 (5 bases). The germline V gene has CDR1 SQVTM and CDR2 ANQGSEA. The CDR3 spans 12 residues. Trimming shortened V by 6 bases and J by 1 base, and 9 bases separated the two germline ends. DNA of the CDR3: TGCAGCGTGGGGGATTCGAACACTGAAGCTTTCTTT. Residues: CSVGDSNTEAFF.